This is a list of T cell receptor beta chains from one sample in a study of control samples from healthy donors and cancer patients. Assay: immunoSEQ multiplex PCR; the TCRdb copy retains only in-frame clones and omits some. The sample holds approximately 170,000 clones, 88% seen once. Material: blood. The receptors here all came from a woman aged 25 to 39 in good health. The CDR3 runs from the conserved cysteine through the conserved F or W. A D gene is named only where the DNA matches it firmly. Clone size is given for some rows only: seen once, a few or many times, or a class if the clone is expanded.

v_call,clone_size,j_call,d_call,cdr3_nt,cdr3_aa
TRBV5-1,-,TRBJ1-1,-,TGCGCCAGCAGCCGGGTGGTCCGGGGCAACACTGAAGCTTTCTTT,CASSRVVRGNTEAFF
TRBV27,-,TRBJ2-5,-,TGTGCCAGCAGTTTAGGTTTGACAGGGACCCAGTACTTC,CASSLGLTGTQYF
TRBV5-1,-,TRBJ2-1,-,TGCGCCAGCAGCTTGGACGGGGGTTTAAATTACAATGAGCAGTTCTTC,CASSLDGGLNYNEQFF
TRBV29-1,once,TRBJ1-2,TRBD1,TGCAGCGTCACCGGGACAGGGGCCTATGGCTACACCTTC,CSVTGTGAYGYTF
TRBV5-1,-,TRBJ2-7,-,TGCGCCAGCAGCTTGGGAGACTACGAGCAGTACTTC,CASSLGDYEQYF
TRBV4-1,-,TRBJ1-1,-,TGCGCCAGCAGCCAGGTCAGGGGACGGGGCACTGAAGCTTTCTTT,CASSQVRGRGTEAFF
TRBV4-1,once,TRBJ1-6,-,TGCGCCAGCAGCCAATTTACCTGGACAGACAATTCACCCCTCCACTTT,CASSQFTWTDNSPLHF
TRBV11-2,-,TRBJ2-7,-,TGTGCCAGCAGCTTAGAAAACATGAGGACCTACGAGCAGTACTTC,CASSLENMRTYEQYF
TRBV28,-,TRBJ2-7,-,TGTGCCAGCAGTTCCCCCCCAGGAGTCTCCTACGAGCAGTACTTC,CASSSPPGVSYEQYF
TRBV2,-,TRBJ2-7,TRBD1,TGTGCCAGCACCTTCCCCCCGGGACAGGGGAACTACGAGCAGTACTTC,CASTFPPGQGNYEQYF
TRBV27,-,TRBJ2-1,TRBD2,TGTGCCAGCAGCCCCGGGCTAGCGGGAAGCAATGAGCAGTTCTTC,CASSPGLAGSNEQFF
TRBV27,-,TRBJ2-2,-,TGTGCCAGCAGTTTATTGTGGCCGGGTCCCGGGGAGCTGTTTTTT,CASSLLWPGPGELFF
TRBV6-2/TRBV6-3,once,TRBJ2-1,TRBD2,TGTGCCAGCAGTCGACTAGCGGGAGGGGTAGATGAGCAGTTCTTC,CASSRLAGGVDEQFF
TRBV3-1/TRBV3-2,-,TRBJ2-3,TRBD2,TGTGCCAGCAGCCCCTGGGGGGGTGGGAAAACAGATACGCAGTATTTT,CASSPWGGGKTDTQYF
TRBV4-1,-,TRBJ2-2,-,TGCGCCAGCAGCCAAGCTGGCGGGTCATACACCGGGGAGCTGTTTTTT,CASSQAGGSYTGELFF
TRBV5-6,-,TRBJ1-1,TRBD1,TGTGCCAGCAAAAGGGGGCAGATGAACACTGAAGCTTTCTTT,CASKRGQMNTEAFF
TRBV25-1,-,TRBJ1-5,-,TGTGCCAGCGGGGGAGGGGTGAGCAATCAGCCCCAGCATTTT,CASGGGVSNQPQHF
TRBV4-1,once,TRBJ1-4,-,TGCGCCAGCAGCCAAAACACGGTTGCAACTAATGAAAAACTGTTTTTT,CASSQNTVATNEKLFF
TRBV20-1,-,TRBJ2-4,-,TGCAGTGCGAGTAGGACCGACGGAACCATTCAGTACTTC,CSASRTDGTIQYF
TRBV5-4,once,TRBJ2-3,TRBD2,TGTGCCAGCAGCTTTCGGACTAGCGGGATCACAGATACGCAGTATTTT,CASSFRTSGITDTQYF
TRBV27,-,TRBJ1-6,-,TGTGCCAGCAGCCAAGGCCCTCGGGCAGGAGCGAATTCACCCCTCCACTTT,CASSQGPRAGANSPLHF
TRBV5-5,-,TRBJ1-1,-,TGTGCCAGCATCCAGACAGGTAACTCCCTTGAAGCTTTCTTT,CASIQTGNSLEAFF
TRBV12-3/TRBV12-4,-,TRBJ1-1,-,TGTGCCAGCACCTCGCAACAGAACACTGAAGCTTTCTTT,CASTSQQNTEAFF